This TCR beta chain was captured in a study of neoadjuvant anti-PD-1 for oral cavity cancer. Across the study: Patients without progression got a fourth dose around day 43. Study outcomes and limitations: Post-nivolumab, blood T cell clonality was significantly elevated in non-responders.

The protocol was immunoSEQ multiplex PCR, while the TCRdb copy is restricted to in-frame clones and leaves out a portion. Among thousands of clones, around 74% were seen once, and the ten largest hold about 3%. CDR3 length equals 15 residues. Unmatched junction bases numbered 9, after V lost 6 bases and J lost 2 bases. The germline V gene encodes CDR1 SGDLS and CDR2 YYNGEE. This clone occurred a few times. Its antigen remains unidentified. Time point given: after neoadjuvant nivolumab, at surgical resection. Stage II-IVA oral cavity squamous cell carcinoma was new and untreated by systemic or radiation therapy.

The receptor's source is a person aged 35 to 85 with oral cavity squamous cell carcinoma. The chain has TRBV9 and TRBJ1-2, with 8 bases that match TRBD1. The sequencing here drew on PBMCs, taken after nivolumab (anti-PD-1) treatment. The CDR3: CASNRQGTHNYGYTF. CDR3 coding DNA: TGTGCCAGCAACAGACAGGGGACCCACAACTATGGCTACACCTTC.